This T cell receptor beta chain was identified during a study of identical twins. The CDR3 has 15 residues. Germline lookup yields CDR1 SEHNR and CDR2 FQNEAQ (reference sequence). Trimming took off 5 bases at V and 2 bases at J, with 16 bases between the two ends. TCRdb re-analysed the 5' RACE reads in MiXCR, keeping a single row per CDR3 protein. Counted here are under 800,000 distinct CDR3 sequences, 21% occurring once; the ten biggest clones make up 4% to 5.5%. These data were also filed under a second study, of T cells expressing NK-cell markers.

The receptor comes from a woman younger than 30 in good health. Sequencing was done on a sample of PBMCs. The gene calls are TRBV7-9 and TRBJ2-7; D is ambiguous. The CDR3 is CASSRPETNTYEQYF. The CDR3 bases are TGTGCCAGCAGCCGTCCTGAGACAAACACCTACGAGCAGTACTTC.